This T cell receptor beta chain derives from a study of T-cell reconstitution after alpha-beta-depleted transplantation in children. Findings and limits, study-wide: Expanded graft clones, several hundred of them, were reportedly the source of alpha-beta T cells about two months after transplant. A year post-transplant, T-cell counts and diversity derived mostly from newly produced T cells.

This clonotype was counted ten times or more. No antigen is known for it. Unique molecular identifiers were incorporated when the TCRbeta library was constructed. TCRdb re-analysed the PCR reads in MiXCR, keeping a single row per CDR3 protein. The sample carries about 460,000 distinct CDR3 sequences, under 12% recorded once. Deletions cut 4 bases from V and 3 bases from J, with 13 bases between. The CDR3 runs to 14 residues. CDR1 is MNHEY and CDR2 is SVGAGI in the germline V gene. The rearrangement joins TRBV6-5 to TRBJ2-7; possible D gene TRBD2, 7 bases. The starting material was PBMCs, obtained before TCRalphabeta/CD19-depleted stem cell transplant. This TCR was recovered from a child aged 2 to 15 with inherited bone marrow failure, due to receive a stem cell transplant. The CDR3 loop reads CASSFGGPLYEQYF. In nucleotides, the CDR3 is TGTGCCAGCAGTTTCGGGGGGCCCCTCTACGAGCAGTACTTC.